This is a list of T cell receptor beta chains from one sample in a study of T cell responses to AZD1222 COVID-19 vaccine. The table came from immunoSEQ multiplex PCR; TCRdb's copy has only in-frame clones and leaves some out. The sample contains around 150,000 clones, roughly 92% of which appear only once. Sample: peripheral blood, taken 28 days after the second AZD1222 dose. These receptors all come from an adult who received the AZD1222 COVID-19 vaccine. The CDR3 runs from the conserved cysteine through the conserved F or W.

V,J,CDR3
TRBV9,TRBJ1-1,CASSPVLSAAEAFF
TRBV27,TRBJ2-1,CASSLDFGLVSGELFF
TRBV18,TRBJ1-4,CASSVNRGRKAGEKLFF
TRBV6-5,TRBJ2-7,CASRVLAYEQYF
TRBV6-5,TRBJ2-7,CASSYSTGGITYEQYF
TRBV5-1,TRBJ1-2,CASSFALGRNNYGYTF
TRBV28,TRBJ1-5,CASSSARGAGNQPQHF
TRBV6-5,TRBJ2-7,CATLGGRKSYEQYF
TRBV28,TRBJ1-6,CASSWTGGNSPLHF
TRBV28,TRBJ2-7,CASSFIAGAHEQYF
TRBV9,TRBJ2-7,CASSASGHSYEQYF
TRBV11-2,TRBJ2-7,CASSRGTGLNEQYF
TRBV19,TRBJ2-3,CASSIVGAASDTQYF
TRBV5-1,TRBJ1-4,CASSFQGGSTNEKLFF
TRBV2,TRBJ1-5,CASKSVGNQPQHF
TRBV19,TRBJ2-5,CASSGLAGGQETQYF
TRBV19,TRBJ2-1,CAASVSWGGGYNEQFF
TRBV19,TRBJ1-2,CASRPTGRVDYGYTF
TRBV9,TRBJ2-7,CASSVGVDSYEQYF
TRBV7-2,TRBJ2-7,CASSWSLGSGPYEQYF
TRBV18,TRBJ1-2,CASSPLPSDYGYTF
TRBV19,TRBJ1-2,CASSSPWGAENYGYTF
TRBV11-2,TRBJ1-3,CASSPTPKGSGNTIYF
TRBV4-2,TRBJ2-7,CASSQDRGDPREQYF
TRBV7-3,TRBJ2-2,CASSLLGNTGELFF
TRBV7-2,TRBJ2-4,CASSRFLAGGEGNIQYF
TRBV2,TRBJ2-1,CASTLGQPLYNEQFF
TRBV29-1,TRBJ2-3,CSVEWDRGKVDTQYF
TRBV18,TRBJ2-7,CASSPSRTLEQYF
TRBV11-2,TRBJ1-1,CASSPGGTGSTEAFF
TRBV20-1,TRBJ2-7,CSASSDRQSYEQYF
TRBV10-3,TRBJ1-6,CAISLRENSPLHF
TRBV7-2,TRBJ2-1,CASSLRAGEQFF